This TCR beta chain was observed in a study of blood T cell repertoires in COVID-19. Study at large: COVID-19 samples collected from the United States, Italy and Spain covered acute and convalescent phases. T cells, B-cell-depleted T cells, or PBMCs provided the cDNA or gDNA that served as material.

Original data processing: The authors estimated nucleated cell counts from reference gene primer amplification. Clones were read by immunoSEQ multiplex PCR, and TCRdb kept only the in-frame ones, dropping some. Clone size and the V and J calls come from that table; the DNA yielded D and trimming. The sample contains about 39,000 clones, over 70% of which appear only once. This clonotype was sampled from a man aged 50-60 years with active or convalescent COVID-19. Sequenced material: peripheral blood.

CDR3 residues: CSVETGFDEKLFF. For the CDR3, the DNA is TGCAGCGTGGAGACAGGGTTCGATGAAAAACTGTTTTTT. This sequence joins TRBV29-1 and TRBJ1-4; TRBD1 matches 7 bases. The germline gives CDR1 SQVTM, CDR2 ANQGSEA. V lost 6 bases and J lost 6; bases outside the gene matches: 7. The CDR3 contains 13 residues.